The clone carrying this T cell receptor (beta chain) was seen at least ten times. Its antigen is unknown. These data are taken from a study of spatial heterogeneity in lung cancer. The wider study: The approximately 79 donors had untreated early-stage non-small cell lung cancer. Findings and caveats of the study: In blood, ubiquitous expanded tumor TCRs appeared more at resection than follow-up.

The V gene's germline CDR1 is KGHDR and CDR2 SFDVKD. J lost 4 bases, V lost 8 bases, and 2 bases had no gene match. The CDR3 has 14 amino acids. The time point: blood at routine non-recurrence follow-up after resection. From tumor, nontumor lung or frozen PBMC, whole RNA was taken unsorted for sequencing. One entry per CDR3 protein results from TCRdb running MiXCR on the 5' RACE reads. The table shows around 110,000 distinct CDR3 sequences, with less than 15% occurring only once. Sequencing was performed on PBMCs, taken at follow-up. The clonotype comes from a male donor with early-stage non-small cell lung cancer. The chain has TRBV24-1 and TRBJ2-2; 11 bases are a match to TRBD2. This CDR3 reads CATTGTSGTGELFF. CDR3 coding DNA: TGTGCCACCACCGGGACTAGCGGCACCGGGGAGCTGTTTTTT.